Only a few counts were recorded for the clone carrying this T cell receptor beta chain. Its target is not known. This CDR3 contains 15 residues. V lost 5 bases to trimming and J lost 8 bases; unmatched junction nucleotides: 14. This sample is part of a study of CD8 T cells in ankylosing spondylitis. Study-wide findings and caveats: A CD8+ phenotype characterized the disease-linked clones, which were relatively rare in peripheral blood. Seemingly characteristic of ankylosing spondylitis blood was a TCR beta motif consisting of several highly homologous variants. Some motif variants had been reported before (in reactive arthritis synovial fluid and blood). Clones tied to disease were said to be significantly enriched in matched ankylosing spondylitis synovial fluid.

Quantitative barcoded 5'-RACE was used to prepare TCR beta libraries. TCRdb itself ran the 5' RACE reads through MiXCR, one entry per CDR3 protein. The table lists about 220,000 distinct CDR3 sequences, approximately 16% of them singletons. The V call is TRBV12-3 or TRBV12-4, the J call TRBJ1-2; 7 bases align to TRBD1. Source material: blood, either unsorted or a sorted T cell fraction (not recorded which). The sequence was obtained from a male donor with ankylosing spondylitis. The DNA for the CDR3 is TGTGCCAGCAGTGGCTACAGGGGCTCTCGGGGAGGCTACACCTTC. Amino acids: CASSGYRGSRGGYTF.